This T cell receptor (beta chain) comes out of a study of cytomegalovirus exposure and HLA in healthy donors. Study-wide points: In a later analysis, more than 15,000 TCR beta sequences were associated with HLA alleles at 0.05 false discovery rate. The availability of immune exposure information extended only to CMV serostatus.

In the case of this clone: Its target is unknown.

In the PCR, 60 Vbeta and 13 Jbeta primers were used. Method: immunoSEQ multiplex PCR; TCRdb's copy keeps in-frame clones and lacks some. The sample has some 130,000 clones, approximately 77% seen once; the top ten hold under 2.5%. The CDR3 totals 14 residues. The V end was cut by 4 bases, the J end by 2 bases, with 12 bases between. Germline CDR1 WNHNN, CDR2 SYGVQD (reference sequence). This chain links TRBV10-1 with TRBJ2-7; tentative D call: TRBD1 (5 bases). This clonotype was sampled from a man in his thirties or forties in good health and CMV-seronegative. Sequencing was performed on PBMCs. CDR3 in DNA: TGCGCCAGCAGTGCAGGGCCCACTACCTACGAGCAGTACTTC. Protein: CASSAGPTTYEQYF.